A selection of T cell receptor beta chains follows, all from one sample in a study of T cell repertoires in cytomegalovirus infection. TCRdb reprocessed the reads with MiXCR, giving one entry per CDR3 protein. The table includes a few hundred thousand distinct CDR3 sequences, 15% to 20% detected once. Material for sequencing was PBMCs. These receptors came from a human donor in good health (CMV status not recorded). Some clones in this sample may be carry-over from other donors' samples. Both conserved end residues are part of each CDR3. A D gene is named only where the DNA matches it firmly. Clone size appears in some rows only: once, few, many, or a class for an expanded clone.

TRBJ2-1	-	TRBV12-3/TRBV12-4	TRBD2	CANYTRTSGRTEQFF	TGTGCCAATTACACCAGGACTAGCGGGAGGACTGAGCAGTTCTTC
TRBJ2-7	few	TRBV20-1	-	CSARPGPSYEQYF	TGCAGTGCTAGACCTGGACCGTCCTACGAGCAGTACTTC
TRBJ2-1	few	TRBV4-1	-	CASSQDRTTSYEQFF	TGCGCCAGCAGCCAAGATAGGACAACTTCTTATGAGCAGTTCTTC
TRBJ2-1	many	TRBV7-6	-	CASSSGLGRYNEQFF	TGTGCCAGCAGCTCCGGGTTAGGTCGCTACAATGAGCAGTTCTTC
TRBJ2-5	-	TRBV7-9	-	CASSFNPGLQETQYF	TGTGCCAGCAGCTTCAATCCGGGGCTCCAGGAGACCCAGTACTTC
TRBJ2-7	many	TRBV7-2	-	CASRGRDGPYEQYF	TGTGCCAGCAGAGGCCGGGACGGGCCCTACGAGCAGTACTTC
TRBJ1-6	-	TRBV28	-	CASTRDSMTLHF	TGTGCCAGCACTCGGGACTCCATGACCCTCCACTTT
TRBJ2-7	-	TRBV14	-	CASSHLLGTYEQYF	TGTGCCAGCAGCCACCTCTTGGGGACCTACGAGCAGTACTTC
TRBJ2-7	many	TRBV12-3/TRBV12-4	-	CASSFVLGPGEQYF	TGTGCCAGCAGTTTTGTCTTAGGGCCGGGTGAGCAGTACTTC
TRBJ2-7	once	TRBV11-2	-	CASSRTPGEDEQYF	TGTGCCAGCAGTCGCACCCCGGGAGAAGACGAGCAGTACTTC
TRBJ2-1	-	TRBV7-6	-	CASSLEGSPGAFF	TGTGCCAGCAGCTTAGAAGGTTCTCCCGGGGCGTTCTTC
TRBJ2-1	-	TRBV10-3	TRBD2	CAIRLAGGHEQFF	TGTGCCATTCGACTAGCGGGGGGGCACGAGCAGTTCTTC
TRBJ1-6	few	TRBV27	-	CASSFSKGFSPLHF	TGTGCCAGCAGTTTTTCGAAGGGGTTTTCACCCCTCCACTTT
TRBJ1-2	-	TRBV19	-	CASSTEFDYGYTF	TGTGCCAGTAGTACCGAGTTTGACTATGGCTACACCTTC
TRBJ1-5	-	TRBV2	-	CASSPEDPTINQPQDF	TGTGCCAGCAGCCCGGAGGACCCAACTATTAATCAGCCCCAGGATTTT
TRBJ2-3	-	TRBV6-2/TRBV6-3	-	CASSYLPGGDTQYF	TGTGCCAGCAGTTACCTGCCTGGCGGAGATACGCAGTATTTT
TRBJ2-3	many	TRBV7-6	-	CASSPGPSTDTQYF	TGTGCCAGTTCGCCAGGGCCGAGCACAGATACGCAGTATTTT
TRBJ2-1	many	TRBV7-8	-	CASSRETDREQFF	TGTGCCAGCAGCCGAGAGACCGACCGGGAGCAGTTCTTC
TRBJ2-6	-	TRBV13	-	CASNRASSGANVLTF	TGTGCCAGCAACAGGGCCTCCTCTGGGGCCAACGTCCTGACTTTC
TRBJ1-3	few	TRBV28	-	CASSQTGPLGNTIYF	TGTGCCAGCAGTCAAACAGGTCCACTTGGAAACACCATATATTTT
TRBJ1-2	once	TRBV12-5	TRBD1	CASGLPGTGLGYTF	TGTGCTAGTGGCCTACCGGGGACAGGGCTAGGCTACACCTTC
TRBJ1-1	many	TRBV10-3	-	CAIRKGETEAFF	TGTGCCATCAGGAAGGGGGAAACTGAAGCTTTCTTT
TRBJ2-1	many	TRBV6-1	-	CASSDVPGWVDNEQFF	TGTGCCAGCAGTGATGTACCAGGGTGGGTGGACAATGAGCAGTTCTTC
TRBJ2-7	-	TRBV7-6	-	CASSFDRTPPDEQYF	TGTGCCAGCAGCTTTGATAGGACCCCGCCAGACGAGCAGTACTTC
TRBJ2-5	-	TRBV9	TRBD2	CASSERLAGEETQYF	TGTGCCAGCAGCGAACGACTAGCGGGAGAAGAGACCCAGTACTTC
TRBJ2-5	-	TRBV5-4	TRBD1	CASRAGTGGRETQYF	TGTGCCAGCAGGGCCGGGACAGGGGGCAGAGAGACCCAGTACTTC
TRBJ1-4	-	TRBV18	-	CASSPLQDKGEKLFF	TGTGCCAGCTCACCACTCCAAGATAAAGGAGAAAAACTGTTTTTT
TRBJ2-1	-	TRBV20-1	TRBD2	CSAPRGGRNEQFF	TGCAGTGCTCCTCGCGGGGGGCGGAATGAGCAGTTCTTC
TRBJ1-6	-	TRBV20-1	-	CSASTQARNSPLHF	TGCAGTGCTAGTACCCAGGCGCGGAATTCACCCCTCCACTTT
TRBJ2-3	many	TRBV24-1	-	CATSDPGTTDTQYF	TGTGCCACCAGTGACCCCGGAACAACAGATACGCAGTATTTT
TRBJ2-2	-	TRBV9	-	CASSVKSGGGELFF	TGTGCCAGCAGCGTAAAGAGCGGTGGAGGGGAGCTGTTTTTT
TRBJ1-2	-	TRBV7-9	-	CASSSVLQGSRGYTF	TGTGCCAGCAGCTCGGTATTACAGGGATCGCGCGGCTACACCTTC
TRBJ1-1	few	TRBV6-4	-	CASSVRGEAFF	TGTGCCAGCAGTGTTAGGGGTGAAGCTTTCTTT
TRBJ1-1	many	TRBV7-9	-	CASSFWDTEAFF	TGTGCCAGCAGCTTCTGGGACACTGAAGCTTTCTTT
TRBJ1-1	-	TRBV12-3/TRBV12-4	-	CASSFQGNEAFF	TGTGCCAGCAGTTTTCAGGGTAATGAAGCTTTCTTT
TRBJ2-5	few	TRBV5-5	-	CASSLAPGLGETQYF	TGTGCCAGCAGCTTGGCCCCGGGCCTCGGAGAGACCCAGTACTTC
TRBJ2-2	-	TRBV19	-	CASSFSVHPNTGELFF	TGTGCCAGTAGTTTTTCGGTGCACCCAAACACCGGGGAGCTGTTTTTT
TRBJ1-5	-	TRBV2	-	CASRTGGSGYRQPQHF	TGTGCCAGCCGGACGGGGGGGTCAGGGTACCGACAGCCCCAGCATTTT
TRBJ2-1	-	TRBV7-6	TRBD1	CASSFRTGVLNEQFF	TGTGCCAGCAGCTTCCGGACAGGGGTCCTCAATGAGCAGTTCTTC
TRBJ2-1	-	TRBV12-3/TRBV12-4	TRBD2	CASGRSGSNLNEQFF	TGTGCCAGCGGTCGGAGCGGGAGTAACCTCAATGAGCAGTTCTTC
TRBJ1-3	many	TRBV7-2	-	CASSGNRRSGNTIYF	TGTGCCAGCAGCGGAAACAGGAGGTCTGGAAACACCATATATTTT
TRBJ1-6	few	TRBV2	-	CASKGWNSPLHF	TGTGCCAGCAAGGGGTGGAATTCACCCCTCCACTTT
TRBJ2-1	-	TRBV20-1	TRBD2	CSAEGLAAETYNEQFF	TGCAGTGCTGAGGGACTAGCGGCAGAGACCTACAATGAGCAGTTCTTC
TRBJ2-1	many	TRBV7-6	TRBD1	CASREQGSHNEQFF	TGTGCCAGCAGGGAACAGGGGTCGCACAATGAGCAGTTCTTC
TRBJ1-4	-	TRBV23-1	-	CASSPTDKGVDEKLFF	TGCGCCAGCAGCCCGACTGATAAGGGGGTTGACGAAAAACTGTTTTTT
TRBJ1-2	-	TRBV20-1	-	CSARSDNYGYTF	TGCAGTGCTAGGAGTGATAACTATGGCTACACCTTC
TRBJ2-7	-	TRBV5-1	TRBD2	CASSSTSRYEQYF	TGCGCCAGCAGCTCGACTAGCCGATACGAGCAGTACTTC
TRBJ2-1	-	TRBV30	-	CAFARVNEQFF	TGTGCCTTCGCTAGAGTCAATGAGCAGTTCTTC
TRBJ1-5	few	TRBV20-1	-	CSARDPRSGNQPQHF	TGCAGTGCTAGAGATCCAAGGTCAGGGAATCAGCCCCAGCATTTT
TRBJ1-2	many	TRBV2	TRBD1	CASGDRNYGYTF	TGTGCCAGCGGGGACAGGAACTATGGCTACACCTTC
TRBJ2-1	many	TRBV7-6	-	CASSLKARAGEQFF	TGTGCCAGCAGCTTAAAGGCCCGCGCGGGGGAGCAGTTCTTC
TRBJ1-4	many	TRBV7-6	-	CASSQRKGLNEKLFF	TGTGCCAGCAGCCAAAGAAAGGGTCTGAATGAAAAACTGTTTTTT
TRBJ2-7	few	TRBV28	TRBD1	CASTTPPGQGNREQYF	TGTGCCAGCACCACTCCACCGGGACAGGGTAATCGCGAGCAGTACTTC
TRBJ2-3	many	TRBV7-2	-	CASSRQGREEIDTQYF	TGTGCCAGCAGCCGACAGGGGCGGGAGGAGATAGATACGCAGTATTTT
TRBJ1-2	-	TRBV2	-	CASSEGVRSNYGYTF	TGTGCCAGCAGTGAAGGGGTCAGATCAAACTATGGCTACACCTTC